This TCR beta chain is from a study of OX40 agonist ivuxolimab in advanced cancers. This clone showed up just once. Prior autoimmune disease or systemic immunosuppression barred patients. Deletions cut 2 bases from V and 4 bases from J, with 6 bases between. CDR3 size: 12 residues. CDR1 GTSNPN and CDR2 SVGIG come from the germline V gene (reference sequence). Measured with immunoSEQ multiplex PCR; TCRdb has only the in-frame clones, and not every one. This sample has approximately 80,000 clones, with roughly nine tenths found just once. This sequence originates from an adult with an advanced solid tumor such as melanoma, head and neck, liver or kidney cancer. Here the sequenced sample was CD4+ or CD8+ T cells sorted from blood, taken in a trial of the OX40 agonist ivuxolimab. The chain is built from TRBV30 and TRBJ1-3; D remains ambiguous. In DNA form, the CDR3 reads TGTGCCTGGAGTCCGGCGGGAAACACCATATATTTT. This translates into CAWSPAGNTIYF.